This T cell receptor beta chain was sequenced for a study of T-cell memory formation after mild COVID-19. The study, taken as a whole, reports: CD8+ contracting clones occupied EMRA, while CD4+ ones occupied mainly CM and EM. Certain responding clones were present in pre-infection memory, suggesting participation of cross-reactive memory.

Germline values: CDR1 KGHSH, CDR2 LQKENI. This CDR3 region has 14 residues. V was trimmed by 0 bases and J by 6 bases, leaving 12 bases between them. This clonotype was counted a single time. Its cognate antigen is unknown. It was 5'RACE with constant-segment primers that produced the TCR alpha and TCR beta cDNA libraries, which carried sample barcodes and UMIs. Each CDR3 protein gets one entry after TCRdb re-called the 5' RACE reads with MiXCR. The sample records 450,000 or so distinct CDR3 sequences, roughly 23% being singletons. The sequencing sample was made of PBMCs or a T cell subset sorted from them (not recorded which). The clonotype was recovered from an adult woman who had mild COVID-19 (a few samples of this study predate the infection). Cell type and time point are not known. V gene TRBV18 combines with J gene TRBJ2-7; the D is unclear. CDR3 sequence reads: CASSPPSVAGEQYF. DNA of the CDR3: TGTGCCAGCTCACCACCCTCAGTTGCCGGCGAGCAGTACTTC.